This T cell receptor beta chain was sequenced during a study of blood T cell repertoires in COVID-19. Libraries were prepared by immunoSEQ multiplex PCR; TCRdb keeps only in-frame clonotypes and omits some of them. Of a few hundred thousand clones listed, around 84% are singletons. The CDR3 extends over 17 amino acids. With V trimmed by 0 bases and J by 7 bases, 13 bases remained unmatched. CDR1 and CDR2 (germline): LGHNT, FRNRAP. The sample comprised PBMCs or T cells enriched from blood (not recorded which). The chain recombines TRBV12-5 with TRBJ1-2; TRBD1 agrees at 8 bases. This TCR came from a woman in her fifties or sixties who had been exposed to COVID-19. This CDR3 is CASGLVRTGKESAGYTF. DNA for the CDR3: TGTGCTAGTGGTTTGGTTCGGACAGGGAAGGAAAGTGCTGGCTACACCTTC.